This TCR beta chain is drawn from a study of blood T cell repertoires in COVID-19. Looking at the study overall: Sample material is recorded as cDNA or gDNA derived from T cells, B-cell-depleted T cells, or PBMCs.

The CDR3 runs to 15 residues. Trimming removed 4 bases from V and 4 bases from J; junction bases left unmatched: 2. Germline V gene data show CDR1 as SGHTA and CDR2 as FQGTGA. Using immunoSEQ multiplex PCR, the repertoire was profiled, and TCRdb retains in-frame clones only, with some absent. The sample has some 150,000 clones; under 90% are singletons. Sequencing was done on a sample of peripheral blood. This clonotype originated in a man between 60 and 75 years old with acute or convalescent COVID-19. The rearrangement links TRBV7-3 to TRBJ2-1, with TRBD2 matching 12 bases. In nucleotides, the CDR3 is TGTGCCAGCAGCTCCGGACTAGCGGGATACAATGAGCAGTTCTTC. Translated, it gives CASSSGLAGYNEQFF.